Listed below are T cell receptor beta chains from one sample, sequenced in a study of spatial heterogeneity in lung cancer. MiXCR, run by TCRdb on the 5' RACE reads, gives a single entry per CDR3 protein. The sample contains about 20,000 distinct CDR3 sequences, approximately 15% of which appear only once. Here the sequenced sample was lung tumor tissue, taken at surgery. These receptors all come from a female donor with early-stage non-small cell lung cancer. Both conserved end residues are part of each CDR3. The order of the fields is V gene, D gene, clone size, J gene, CDR3 DNA, CDR3 protein. D genes are given only for firm matches. Clone size, where shown, is once, few, many, or a class for clones that have expanded.

V: TRBV5-1; D: TRBD2; size: many; J: TRBJ2-7; DNA: TGCGCCAGCAGCACAGGGGGTACCGCACTAGCGGGAGGACTCTACGAGCAGTACTTC; CDR3: CASSTGGTALAGGLYEQYF
V: TRBV19; D: NA; size: few; J: TRBJ2-1; DNA: TGTGCCAGCAGGGTTGACGGCGCGTCCTCCTACAATGAGCAGTTCTTC; CDR3: CASRVDGASSYNEQFF
V: TRBV7-9; D: NA; size: NA; J: TRBJ2-1; DNA: TGTGCCAGCAGCAATAAGGCGGGTCACAATGAGCAGTTCTTC; CDR3: CASSNKAGHNEQFF
V: TRBV4-1; D: NA; size: many; J: TRBJ2-2; DNA: TGCGCCAGCAGCCAAGGTGGACTGTACGCGAACACCGGGGAGCTGTTTTTT; CDR3: CASSQGGLYANTGELFF
V: TRBV7-3; D: NA; size: many; J: TRBJ2-1; DNA: TGTGCCAGCAGCCAAACGGGAGTGGCTGATGAGCAGTTCTTC; CDR3: CASSQTGVADEQFF
V: TRBV5-1; D: TRBD2; size: few; J: TRBJ2-1; DNA: TGCGCCAGCAGCGAACCGGGACTAGCGGTTCCCTGGGAGAATGAGCAGTTCTTC; CDR3: CASSEPGLAVPWENEQFF
V: TRBV29-1; D: NA; size: NA; J: TRBJ2-1; DNA: TGCAGCGTTCGGGGGAGCTCCTACAATGAGCAGTTCTTC; CDR3: CSVRGSSYNEQFF
V: TRBV11-2; D: TRBD2; size: NA; J: TRBJ2-4; DNA: TGTGCCAGCAGCTGGGTAGCGGGAGGATTAGCCAAAAACATTCAGTACTTC; CDR3: CASSWVAGGLAKNIQYF
V: TRBV5-5; D: NA; size: medium-sized; J: TRBJ1-6; DNA: TGTGCCAGCAAACTTGGGGGTACGGATTCACCCCTCCACTTT; CDR3: CASKLGGTDSPLHF
V: TRBV12-3/TRBV12-4; D: TRBD1; size: few; J: TRBJ2-1; DNA: TGTGCCAACTCACAGGGGAGCTACAATGAGCAGTTCTTC; CDR3: CANSQGSYNEQFF
V: TRBV4-1; D: NA; size: NA; J: TRBJ2-7; DNA: TGCTCCAGCAGCCAGAAACGGGACATGTTGGGTGAGCAGTACTTC; CDR3: CSSSQKRDMLGEQYF
V: TRBV20-1; D: NA; size: few; J: TRBJ2-2; DNA: TGCAGTGCTAGAGAGAGGCAGGGCGGGGAGCTGTTTTTT; CDR3: CSARERQGGELFF
V: TRBV29-1; D: NA; size: medium-sized; J: TRBJ1-2; DNA: TGCAGCGTCCCCCCGCGGAGAGCTAACTATGGCTACACCTTC; CDR3: CSVPPRRANYGYTF
V: TRBV7-6; D: NA; size: many; J: TRBJ2-3; DNA: TGTGCCAGCAGCCCCCGCGGCGGGGCGAGGATGACAGATACGCAGTATTTT; CDR3: CASSPRGGARMTDTQYF
V: TRBV20-1; D: TRBD2; size: many; J: TRBJ2-1; DNA: TGCAGTGCTAGAAAACTTAGCGGGAGAGGATCCTACAATGAGCAGTTCTTC; CDR3: CSARKLSGRGSYNEQFF
V: TRBV6-6; D: TRBD1; size: NA; J: TRBJ2-7; DNA: TGTGCCAGCAGTTACTCCGTCGGGACAGGGGTCGAGCAGTACTTC; CDR3: CASSYSVGTGVEQYF
V: TRBV27; D: NA; size: many; J: TRBJ2-1; DNA: TGTGCCAGCAGTTTGAGTTCTGCCTCCAATGAGCAGTTCTTC; CDR3: CASSLSSASNEQFF
V: TRBV6-2/TRBV6-3; D: NA; size: NA; J: TRBJ2-3; DNA: TGTGCCAGCAGTTACGATACGCAGTATTTT; CDR3: CASSYDTQYF
V: TRBV12-3/TRBV12-4; D: NA; size: many; J: TRBJ2-2; DNA: TGTGCCAGCAGTTTAGGGGCTTACACCGGGGAGCTGTTTTTT; CDR3: CASSLGAYTGELFF
V: TRBV6-5; D: NA; size: many; J: TRBJ2-7; DNA: TGTGCCAGCACCGCAGGCAGTGGGTACGAGCAGTACTTC; CDR3: CASTAGSGYEQYF
V: TRBV29-1; D: NA; size: NA; J: TRBJ2-7; DNA: TGCAGCGTTGTGATCTCGGGAGTAATTTACGAGCAGTACTTC; CDR3: CSVVISGVIYEQYF
V: TRBV13; D: TRBD1; size: NA; J: TRBJ2-2; DNA: TGTGCCAGCAGCCAATTCCCGGGACAGGGCACCGGGGAGCTGTTTTTT; CDR3: CASSQFPGQGTGELFF
V: TRBV7-9; D: TRBD1; size: NA; J: TRBJ2-7; DNA: TGTTCCAGCCGGGACAGGACCTACGAGCAGTACTTC; CDR3: CSSRDRTYEQYF
V: TRBV7-2; D: TRBD2; size: many; J: TRBJ2-1; DNA: TGTGCCAGCAGCTCTAGCGGGGGTTCTGTTAATGAGCAGTTCTTC; CDR3: CASSSSGGSVNEQFF
V: TRBV18; D: TRBD2; size: many; J: TRBJ2-7; DNA: TGTGCCAGCTCTCCCGGGACTAGCGGGAGTAACGAGCAGTACTTC; CDR3: CASSPGTSGSNEQYF
V: TRBV28; D: NA; size: many; J: TRBJ1-1; DNA: TGTGCCACCCAGGGGCAGAGGCCTGAAGCTTTCTTT; CDR3: CATQGQRPEAFF
V: TRBV20-1; D: TRBD2; size: many; J: TRBJ2-3; DNA: TGCAGTGCTAGAGTCGGGACTAGAGGCACAGATACGCAGTATTTT; CDR3: CSARVGTRGTDTQYF